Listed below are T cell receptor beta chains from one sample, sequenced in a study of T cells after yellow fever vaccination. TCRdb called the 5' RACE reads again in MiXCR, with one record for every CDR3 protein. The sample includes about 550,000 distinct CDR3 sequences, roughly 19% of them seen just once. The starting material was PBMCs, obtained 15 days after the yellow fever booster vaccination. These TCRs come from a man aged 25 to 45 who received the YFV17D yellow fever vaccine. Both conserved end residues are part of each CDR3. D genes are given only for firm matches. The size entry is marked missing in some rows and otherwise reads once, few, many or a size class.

CDR3 DNA: TGTGCCAGCAGCTCACCGAGAGAGGGGAGAACAGATACGCAGTATTTT
CDR3 protein: CASSSPREGRTDTQYF
D gene: .
V gene: TRBV5-5
J gene: TRBJ2-3
clone size: .

CDR3 DNA: TGCGCCAGCAGCCAAGACGGGGGGGCAGGGCCTGGCTACACCTTC
CDR3 protein: CASSQDGGAGPGYTF
D gene: .
V gene: TRBV4-3
J gene: TRBJ1-2
clone size: few

CDR3 DNA: TGTGCCAGCAGGAGGACAGGGTTTGGCTACAATGAGCAGTTCTTC
CDR3 protein: CASRRTGFGYNEQFF
D gene: TRBD1
V gene: TRBV27
J gene: TRBJ2-1
clone size: few

CDR3 DNA: TGTGCCAGCAGCTCCCGGGCGGGAGTGGCCCAAGAGACCCAGTACTTC
CDR3 protein: CASSSRAGVAQETQYF
D gene: TRBD2
V gene: TRBV7-2
J gene: TRBJ2-5
clone size: .

CDR3 DNA: TGCAGTGCCCCTAGAGTCGGCGGGACAGGAGCCTACGAGCAGTACTTC
CDR3 protein: CSAPRVGGTGAYEQYF
D gene: TRBD1
V gene: TRBV20-1
J gene: TRBJ2-7
clone size: .

CDR3 DNA: TGTGCCAGCAGCTACAGACAGTCCTACGAGCAGTACTTC
CDR3 protein: CASSYRQSYEQYF
D gene: .
V gene: TRBV7-8
J gene: TRBJ2-7
clone size: few

CDR3 DNA: TGCAGTGCTAGAGGGCTACTAGGAGGGGAGACCCAGTACTTC
CDR3 protein: CSARGLLGGETQYF
D gene: .
V gene: TRBV20-1
J gene: TRBJ2-5
clone size: few

CDR3 DNA: TGCGCCAGCAGCTTGGGTTTGACCCCGTACCAAGAGACCCAGTACTTC
CDR3 protein: CASSLGLTPYQETQYF
D gene: .
V gene: TRBV5-1
J gene: TRBJ2-5
clone size: few

CDR3 DNA: TGTGCCATCAGGCGGACTAGCGGGAGTGCAGATACGCAGTATTTT
CDR3 protein: CAIRRTSGSADTQYF
D gene: TRBD2
V gene: TRBV10-3
J gene: TRBJ2-3
clone size: .

CDR3 DNA: TGTGCCAGACAGGGAGGTCCGTGGACCGGGGAGCTGTTTTTT
CDR3 protein: CARQGGPWTGELFF
D gene: .
V gene: TRBV13
J gene: TRBJ2-2
clone size: .

CDR3 DNA: TGCGCCAGCGGTCAGCCCGGCACAGATACGCAGTATTTT
CDR3 protein: CASGQPGTDTQYF
D gene: .
V gene: TRBV5-1
J gene: TRBJ2-3
clone size: .

CDR3 DNA: TGTGCCAGTAGTACGCTAGCGGGCCACACCGGGGAGCTGTTTTTT
CDR3 protein: CASSTLAGHTGELFF
D gene: TRBD2
V gene: TRBV19
J gene: TRBJ2-2
clone size: .

CDR3 DNA: TGTGCCAGCGGCGCGGGGGATACGCAGTATTTT
CDR3 protein: CASGAGDTQYF
D gene: .
V gene: TRBV6-2/TRBV6-3
J gene: TRBJ2-3
clone size: .

CDR3 DNA: TGCGCCAGCAGGGAGCATACAGATACGCAGTATTTT
CDR3 protein: CASREHTDTQYF
D gene: .
V gene: TRBV5-1
J gene: TRBJ2-3
clone size: few

CDR3 DNA: TGTGCCAGCAGCAGCAGGACAGGGAGCAATCAGCCCCAGCATTTT
CDR3 protein: CASSSRTGSNQPQHF
D gene: TRBD1
V gene: TRBV7-8
J gene: TRBJ1-5
clone size: few

CDR3 DNA: TGCAGCGTTGGGGGTGGGACCTCCTACGAGCAGTACTTC
CDR3 protein: CSVGGGTSYEQYF
D gene: .
V gene: TRBV29-1
J gene: TRBJ2-7
clone size: many

CDR3 DNA: TGTGCCAGCAGCCCCCCGTGGAGCTCCTACAATGAGCAGTTCTTC
CDR3 protein: CASSPPWSSYNEQFF
D gene: .
V gene: TRBV7-9
J gene: TRBJ2-1
clone size: .

CDR3 DNA: TGTGCCAGCAGCCAAGATTTAAGAGGAGGTCACAGCTCTGCTAACTATGGCTACACCTTC
CDR3 protein: CASSQDLRGGHSSANYGYTF
D gene: .
V gene: TRBV14
J gene: TRBJ1-2
clone size: .

CDR3 DNA: TGCAGTGCATATCGGGACATATACTACGAGCAGTACTTC
CDR3 protein: CSAYRDIYYEQYF
D gene: .
V gene: TRBV20-1
J gene: TRBJ2-7
clone size: .

CDR3 DNA: TGCGCCAGCAGCCAAGAGAGGGGGACCTCTGGGGCCAACGTCCTGACTTTC
CDR3 protein: CASSQERGTSGANVLTF
D gene: .
V gene: TRBV4-1
J gene: TRBJ2-6
clone size: .

CDR3 DNA: TGTGCCAGCAGGACAGGGAGCTCCTACGAGCAGTACTTC
CDR3 protein: CASRTGSSYEQYF
D gene: TRBD1
V gene: TRBV5-5
J gene: TRBJ2-7
clone size: few

CDR3 DNA: TGTGCCAGCAGTTATATTAGTTCCCTCAGCACAGATACGCAGTATTTT
CDR3 protein: CASSYISSLSTDTQYF
D gene: .
V gene: TRBV6-5
J gene: TRBJ2-3
clone size: few

CDR3 DNA: TGTGCCAGCACATCCCCCCGGGAGACCCAGTACTTC
CDR3 protein: CASTSPRETQYF
D gene: .
V gene: TRBV28
J gene: TRBJ2-5
clone size: few

CDR3 DNA: TGTGCCAGCACCACTATGCGGGCGTCGGGAAACACCATATATTTT
CDR3 protein: CASTTMRASGNTIYF
D gene: .
V gene: TRBV12-3/TRBV12-4
J gene: TRBJ1-3
clone size: .

CDR3 DNA: TGTGCCAGCAGCGCTGAGACAGGTTGGGCTTCACCCCTCCACTTT
CDR3 protein: CASSAETGWASPLHF
D gene: .
V gene: TRBV9
J gene: TRBJ1-6
clone size: .

CDR3 DNA: TGTGCCAGCAGTGAATATGTGGGCTCCAAAAACATTCAGTACTTC
CDR3 protein: CASSEYVGSKNIQYF
D gene: .
V gene: TRBV25-1
J gene: TRBJ2-4
clone size: few

CDR3 DNA: TGTGCCAGCAGCTTACTGGTGGACAGGCCCCTTTTTGGCTACACCTTC
CDR3 protein: CASSLLVDRPLFGYTF
D gene: TRBD1
V gene: TRBV7-9
J gene: TRBJ1-2
clone size: few

CDR3 DNA: TGTGCCAGCAGCCCGGACAGAATCCAAGGGGCCCAGTACTTC
CDR3 protein: CASSPDRIQGAQYF
D gene: .
V gene: TRBV6-1
J gene: TRBJ2-5
clone size: .

CDR3 DNA: TGTGCCAGCAGCTTAAGAAGGGATACCTACGAGCAGTACTTC
CDR3 protein: CASSLRRDTYEQYF
D gene: .
V gene: TRBV11-2
J gene: TRBJ2-7
clone size: few

CDR3 DNA: TGTGCCAGCAGTTTACAGCCTACCTCCTCCGAGCAGTACTTC
CDR3 protein: CASSLQPTSSEQYF
D gene: .
V gene: TRBV28
J gene: TRBJ2-7
clone size: few

CDR3 DNA: TGTGCCAGCAGTTCGGACGGGGTTAGGGCCGGGGAGCTGTTTTTT
CDR3 protein: CASSSDGVRAGELFF
D gene: .
V gene: TRBV7-2
J gene: TRBJ2-2
clone size: .

CDR3 DNA: TGTGCCAGCAGCGATGGCTCTGGAAACACCATATATTTT
CDR3 protein: CASSDGSGNTIYF
D gene: .
V gene: TRBV9
J gene: TRBJ1-3
clone size: many

CDR3 DNA: TGCGCCAGCAGCCAAGATCTTTCTTCTATGAGGGCTGAGCAGTTCTTC
CDR3 protein: CASSQDLSSMRAEQFF
D gene: .
V gene: TRBV4-3
J gene: TRBJ2-1
clone size: many

CDR3 DNA: TGTGCCAGCAGCGAAGCAGATACGCAGTATTTT
CDR3 protein: CASSEADTQYF
D gene: .
V gene: TRBV9
J gene: TRBJ2-3
clone size: .

CDR3 DNA: TGTGCCAGCAGCTTTACCGGGACTAGCTCCTTCGAGCAGTACTTC
CDR3 protein: CASSFTGTSSFEQYF
D gene: TRBD2
V gene: TRBV5-6
J gene: TRBJ2-7
clone size: .

CDR3 DNA: TGCAGTGCTGGGGACAGGGTCGGGGAGCTGTTTTTT
CDR3 protein: CSAGDRVGELFF
D gene: TRBD1
V gene: TRBV20-1
J gene: TRBJ2-2
clone size: few